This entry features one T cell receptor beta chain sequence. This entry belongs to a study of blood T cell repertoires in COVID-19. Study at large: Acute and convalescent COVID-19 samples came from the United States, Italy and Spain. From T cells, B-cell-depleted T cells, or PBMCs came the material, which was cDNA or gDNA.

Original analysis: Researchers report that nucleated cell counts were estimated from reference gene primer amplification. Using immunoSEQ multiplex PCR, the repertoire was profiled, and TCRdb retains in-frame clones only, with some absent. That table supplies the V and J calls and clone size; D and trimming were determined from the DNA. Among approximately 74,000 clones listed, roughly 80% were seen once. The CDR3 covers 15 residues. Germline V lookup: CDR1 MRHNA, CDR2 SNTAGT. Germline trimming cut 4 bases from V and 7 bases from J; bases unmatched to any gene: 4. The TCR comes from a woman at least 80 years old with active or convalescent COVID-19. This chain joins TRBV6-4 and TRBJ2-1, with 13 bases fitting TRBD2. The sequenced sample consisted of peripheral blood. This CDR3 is CASSVGLAGVNEQFF. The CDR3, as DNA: TGTGCCAGCAGTGTTGGACTAGCGGGAGTAAATGAGCAGTTCTTC.